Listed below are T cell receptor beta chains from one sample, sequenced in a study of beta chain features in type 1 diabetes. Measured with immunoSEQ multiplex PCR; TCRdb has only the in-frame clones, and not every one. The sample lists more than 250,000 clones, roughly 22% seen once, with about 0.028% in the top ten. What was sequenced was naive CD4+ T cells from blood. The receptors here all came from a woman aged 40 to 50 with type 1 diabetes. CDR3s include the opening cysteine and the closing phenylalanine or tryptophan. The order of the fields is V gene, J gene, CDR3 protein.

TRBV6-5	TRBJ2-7	CASKREGNEQYF
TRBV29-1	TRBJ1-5	CSARVDRNQPQHF
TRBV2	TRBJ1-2	CASRETENYGYTF
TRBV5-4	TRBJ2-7	CASSSGQGLHYEQYF
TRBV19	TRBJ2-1	CASSTAGYNEQFF
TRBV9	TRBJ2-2	CASSRGGNTGELFF
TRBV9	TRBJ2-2	CASRASGSTGELFF
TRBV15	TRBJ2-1	CATSRSPDRVNEQFF
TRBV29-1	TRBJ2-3	CSGETGGTSTDTQYF
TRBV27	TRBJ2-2	CASTRQGAVGELFF
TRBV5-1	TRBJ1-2	CASSFDSNYGYTF
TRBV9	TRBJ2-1	CASSVEPSGSSYNEQFF
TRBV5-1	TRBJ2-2	CASSLATGPITGELFF
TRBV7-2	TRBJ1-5	CASSRQGEQPQHF
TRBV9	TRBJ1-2	CASSVGPARLLYGYTF
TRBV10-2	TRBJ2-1	CASSPYNEQFF
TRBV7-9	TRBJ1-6	CASSNLMGQGSSPLHF
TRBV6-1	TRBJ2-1	CASSEVGRSLLRNEQFF
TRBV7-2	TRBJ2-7	CASSLVPGGEQYF
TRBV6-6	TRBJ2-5	CASSYTTGSETQYF
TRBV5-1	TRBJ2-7	CASSLHGADEQYF
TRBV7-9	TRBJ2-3	CASSLDGVTDTQYF
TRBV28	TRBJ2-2	CASSLVGELFF
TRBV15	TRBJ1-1	CATSGIRQGGGTEAFF
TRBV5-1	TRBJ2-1	CASTSGTSGMNEQFF
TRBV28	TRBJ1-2	CASSYRGYYGYTF
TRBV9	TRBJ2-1	CASSGTGVSYNEQFF
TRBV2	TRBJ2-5	CASSADTQETQYF
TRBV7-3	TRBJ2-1	CASSTSGSYNEQFF
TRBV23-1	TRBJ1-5	CASSQQWTNSNQPQHF
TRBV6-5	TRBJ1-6	CASHPGQLNSPLHF
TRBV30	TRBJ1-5	CAWRSGGHLISNQPQHF
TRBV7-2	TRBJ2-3	CASSLVGATDTQYF
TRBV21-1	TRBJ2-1	CASSKEVTLSVKQFF
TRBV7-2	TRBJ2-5	CASSLTGGPETQYF
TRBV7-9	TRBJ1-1	CASSQGTANTEAFF
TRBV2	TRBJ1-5	CASSLQGTNQPQHF
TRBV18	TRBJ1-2	CASSDVGLYGYTF
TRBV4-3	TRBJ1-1	CASSQEAGSHTEAFF
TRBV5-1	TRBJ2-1	CASSLTGVPFF
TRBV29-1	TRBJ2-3	CSVEEISKGSDTQYF
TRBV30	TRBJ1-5	CAWSPRGGAGQPQHF
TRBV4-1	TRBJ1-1	CASSQGVNTEAFF
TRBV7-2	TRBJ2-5	CASSLAGFQETQYF
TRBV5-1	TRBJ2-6	CASSPDSGGSGANVLTF
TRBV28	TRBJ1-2	CASSQGIGYGYTF
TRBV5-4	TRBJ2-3	CASSRQGAASTDTQYF
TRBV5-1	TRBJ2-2	CASSLTGSNTGELFF
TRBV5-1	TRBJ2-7	CASSRGQGSYEQYF
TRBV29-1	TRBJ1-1	CSVRQGANTEAFF
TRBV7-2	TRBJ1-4	CASSLLRGGREKLFF
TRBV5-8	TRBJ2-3	CASSLSGDTQYF
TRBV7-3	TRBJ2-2	CASSLGLNTGELFF
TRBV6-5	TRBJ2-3	CASSSLRAGGTDTQYF